The source of this T cell receptor (beta chain) is a study of shared clonotypes between healthy human individuals. Study results and limitations: Sampling covered blood only; tissue repertoires likely differ.

Negatively enriched CD4+ T cells were divided by CD45RA into naive and memory. Profiled with immunoSEQ multiplex PCR; TCRdb holds only in-frame clones, not every one. The table includes over 1.5 million clones, 98% detected once. On this clone itself: Its target is not known.

Sequenced: naive CD4+ T cells sorted from blood. The subset here: CD45RA+ positively selected. This sequence originates from a man aged 25 to 45 in good health.

The CDR3 is CASSFRGRNYGYTF. The DNA for the CDR3 is TGTGCCAGCAGTTTCCGCGGCCGTAACTATGGCTACACCTTC. The V call is TRBV28, the J call TRBJ1-2; no clear D. Germline-derived CDR1 and CDR2 are MDHEN and SYDVKM. The CDR3 totals 14 residues. Trimming removed 3 bases at V and 1 base at J, with 9 bases between.